The 10 T cell receptor beta chains listed next were all sequenced from one sample in a study of PD-1 blockade in classical Hodgkin lymphoma. Libraries were prepared by immunoSEQ multiplex PCR; TCRdb keeps only in-frame clonotypes and omits some of them. This repertoire shows tens of thousands of clones, about 93% found once; its top ten account for about 7.6%. Relapse was seen in all patients after autologous stem cell transplantation, and brentuximab vedotin exposure was variable. Sequencing was performed on peripheral blood mononuclear cells (PBMCs), taken at baseline. The receptors originated from a human donor with classical Hodgkin lymphoma.

V usage is TRBV27 and J usage is TRBJ2-7; D may correspond to TRBD1 or TRBD2 (5 bases each). V was cut by 5 bases and J by 0 bases, with 14 bases left in between. Germline V gene data show CDR1 as MNHEY and CDR2 as SMNVEV (reference sequence). This CDR3 has 15 residues. CDR3: CASSPRDGLSYEQYF. DNA of the CDR3: TGTGCCAGCAGTCCTCGGGACGGCCTCTCCTACGAGCAGTACTTC.

The chain links TRBV6-1 to TRBJ1-1; 9 bases agree with TRBD1. This CDR3 has 15 amino acids. With 6 bases clipped from V and 2 bases from J, the junction kept 7 bases outside the gene matches. Per germline, CDR1 MNHNS and CDR2 SASEGT. Here the CDR3 DNA reads TGTGCCAGCAGCGCGGGACAGGGTCTTAACACTGAAGCTTTCTTT. This gives the protein CASSAGQGLNTEAFF.

The CDR3 region is CASSSRAGEAPYEQYF. CDR3 in DNA: TGTGCCAGCAGCTCTCGGGCGGGAGAGGCCCCCTACGAGCAGTACTTC. The chain combines TRBV7-9 with TRBJ2-7, with TRBD2 matching 7 bases. The CDR3 has 16 residues. Germline-derived CDR1 and CDR2 are SEHNR and FQNEAQ (reference sequence). Unmatched junction bases numbered 11, after V lost 4 bases and J lost 2 bases. Together with reference TRBV7-9 and TRBJ2-7, the CDR3 gives the full variable domain: DTGVSQNPRHKITKRGQNVTFRCDPISEHNRLYWYRQTLGQGPEFLTYFQNEAQLEKSRLLSDRFSAERPKGSFSTLEIQRTEQGDSAMYLCASSSRAGEAPYEQYFGPGTRLTVT.

V usage is TRBV29-1 and J usage is TRBJ1-1; no reliable D call. CDR1 and CDR2 (germline): SQVTM, ANQGSEA. This CDR3 is built from 13 residues. Trimming cost V 7 bases and J 1 base, with 13 bases left between them. In nucleotides, the CDR3 is TGCAGCGCCCCGGTCTCGGGGAACACTGAAGCTTTCTTT. Its translation: CSAPVSGNTEAFF.

The V gene is TRBV27, the J gene TRBJ1-3; unclear D gene. CDR3 length equals 14 residues. CDR1 and CDR2 (germline): MNHEY, SMNVEV (reference sequence). Trimming pared 6 bases from V and 0 bases from J, leaving 9 bases between. CDR3 residues: CASSAHVSGNTIYF. The DNA for the CDR3 is TGTGCCAGCAGCGCTCACGTCTCTGGAAACACCATATATTTT.

This clone is a singleton in its sample. As DNA, the CDR3 is TGTGCCAGCAGTTTAGGGACTAGCGGGAGGGCCATCACCGGGGAGCTGTTTTTT. Residues: CASSLGTSGRAITGELFF. The V and J genes are TRBV28 and TRBJ2-2; TRBD2 matches at 16 bases. Germline assignment: CDR1 MDHEN and CDR2 SYDVKM. V lost 2 bases to trimming and J lost 4 bases; unmatched junction nucleotides: 4. This CDR3 region has 18 residues.

The chain employs TRBV9 and TRBJ2-7, with D tentatively TRBD2 (6 bases). Germline V lookup: CDR1 SGDLS, CDR2 YYNGEE. CDR3 length equals 14 residues. Trimming stripped 4 bases from V and 7 bases from J, with 18 bases between. The CDR3: CASSPPLGGEEQYF. CDR3 in DNA: TGTGCCAGCAGCCCTCCACTGGGAGGCGAAGAGCAGTACTTC.

The J gene is TRBJ1-2, the V gene TRBV18; TRBD1 matches 9 bases. The CDR3 sequence is 15 residues long. Germline trimming cut 6 bases from V and 6 bases from J; bases unmatched to any gene: 11. CDR1 is KGHSH and CDR2 is LQKENI in the germline V gene. In nucleotides, the CDR3 is TGTGCCAGCTCGTGGGGGACAGGGAACGGTAATGGCTACACCTTC. Translated, it gives CASSWGTGNGNGYTF.

The J gene is TRBJ2-7, the V gene TRBV9; TRBD1 aligns across 12 bases. Losses at the gene ends were 3 bases for V and 0 bases for J; bases not matched to a gene: 4. The germline CDR1 and CDR2 sequences are SGDLS and YYNGEE. The CDR3 has 16 amino acids. CDR3 DNA sequence: TGTGCCAGCAGCGAGGGGACAGGGGGCACCTCCTACGAGCAGTACTTC. Translation gives CASSEGTGGTSYEQYF.

V is TRBV4-2 and J is TRBJ2-5; TRBD1 agrees at 7 bases. CDR3 length: 15 amino acids. Germline V gene data show CDR1 as LGHNA and CDR2 as YNFKEQ. V lost 3 bases and J lost 0; bases outside the gene matches: 4. In nucleotides, the CDR3 is TGTGCCAGCAGCCACTACGACAGGGACCAAGAGACCCAGTACTTC. Translation gives CASSHYDRDQETQYF.